The 25 T cell receptor beta chains below were found in one sample sequenced in a study of OX40 agonist ivuxolimab in advanced cancers. Sequencing was performed with immunoSEQ multiplex PCR; in TCRdb, only in-frame clones are kept and a portion is missing. The sample records about 24,000 clones, about three quarters being singletons. This sample comprised CD4+ or CD8+ T cells sorted from blood, obtained in a trial of the OX40 agonist ivuxolimab. All receptors come from an adult with an advanced solid tumor such as melanoma, head and neck, liver or kidney cancer.

This clone has just a few counts. The chain uses TRBV30 and TRBJ2-5, with TRBD1 matching over 11 bases. The germline V gene encodes CDR1 GTSNPN and CDR2 SVGIG (reference sequence). The junction had 2 bases not matched to a gene; V was cut back by 1 base and J by 1 base. The CDR3 has 15 residues. CDR3 DNA: TGTGCCTGGAGTGGGGGACAGGGGGGCCAAGAGACCCAGTACTTC. Protein sequence: CAWSGGQGGQETQYF.

The chain has TRBV4-2 and TRBJ2-7; D is perhaps TRBD2 (5 bases). With 0 bases removed from V and 0 bases from J, the gap between germline ends came to 18 bases. Germline V gene sequence: CDR1 LGHNA, CDR2 YNFKEQ. There are 18 residues in the CDR3. CDR3 sequence (DNA): TGTGCCAGCAGCCAAGACTCTAGGCTGAGCGGTTCCTCCTACGAGCAGTACTTC. Translating gives CASSQDSRLSGSSYEQYF.

The rearrangement uses TRBV30 and TRBJ2-1, with D uncertain. Looked up from germline, CDR1 is GTSNPN and CDR2 is SVGIG (reference sequence). The CDR3 is 11 residues long. V was cut by 3 bases and J by 3 bases, with 3 bases left in between. CDR3 nucleotide sequence: TGTGCCTGGAGGGGCTACAATGAGCAGTTCTTC. This translates into CAWRGYNEQFF. The variable domain in full, completed from reference TRBV30 and TRBJ2-1, reads SQTIHQWPATLVQPVGSPLSLECTVEGTSNPNLYWYRQAAGRGLQLLFYSVGIGQISSEVPQNLSASRPQDRQFILSSKKLLLSDSGFYLCAWRGYNEQFFGPGTRLTVL.

This clone has a handful of counts. V is TRBV5-4 and J is TRBJ1-1; 7 positions match TRBD1. Per germline, CDR1 SGHNT and CDR2 YYREEE (reference sequence). This CDR3 contains 14 residues. V was clipped by 5 bases and J by 2 bases; unmatched bases: 6. The CDR3 region has the DNA TGTGCCAGCAGTCCCGACAGGGCTAACACTGAAGCTTTCTTT. Protein sequence: CASSPDRANTEAFF.

This rearrangement joins TRBV6-6 to TRBJ1-6, with D possibly being TRBD1 (5 bases). The CDR3 totals 14 residues. Germline lookup yields CDR1 MNHNY and CDR2 SVGAGI (reference sequence). Trimming removed 3 bases at V and 10 bases at J, with 13 bases between. The CDR3 DNA sequence: TGTGCCAGCAGTTATGAGGTCGCAGGGTCACCCCTCCACTTT. Its translation: CASSYEVAGSPLHF.

This clone has a single count. The chain recombines TRBV14 with TRBJ2-7; D call uncertain. The germline CDR1 and CDR2 sequences are SGHDN and FVKESK. The CDR3 sequence is 14 residues long. The V gene lost 0 bases and the J gene lost 3 bases, with 9 bases spanning the gap. The CDR3 sequence is CASSQDYDDYEQYF. CDR3 in DNA: TGTGCCAGCAGCCAAGATTATGACGACTACGAGCAGTACTTC. Supplemented by reference TRBV14 and TRBJ2-7, the full variable domain reads EAGVTQFPSHSVIEKGQTVTLRCDPISGHDNLYWYRRVMGKEIKFLLHFVKESKQDESGMPNNRFLAERTGGTYSTLKVQPAELEDSGVYFCASSQDYDDYEQYFGPGTRLTVT.

This chain uses TRBV19 with TRBJ2-6; unclear D gene. CDR3 length: 16 residues. V was trimmed by 3 bases and J by 0 bases, leaving 9 bases between them. The germline gives CDR1 LNHDA, CDR2 SQIVND (reference sequence). The CDR3 DNA follows: TGTGCCAGTAGTATCAATCGGATCTCTGGGGCCAACGTCCTGACTTTC. This codes for CASSINRISGANVLTF.

The chain employs TRBV9 and TRBJ1-2, with no clear D. V shed 6 bases and J shed 1 base, with 16 bases lying between them. There are 15 residues in the CDR3. From germline, CDR1 is SGDLS and CDR2 YYNGEE. CDR3 loop: CASTLDGRLNYGYTF. The CDR3 DNA follows: TGTGCCAGCACCCTGGACGGACGTCTTAACTATGGCTACACCTTC.

This chain links TRBV19 with TRBJ2-7; TRBD1 matches 12 bases. Germline values: CDR1 LNHDA, CDR2 SQIVND (reference sequence). V lost 4 bases and J lost 9; bases outside the gene matches: 7. The CDR3 extends over 14 amino acids. CDR3 loop: CASSRGTGGAGQYF. The DNA for the CDR3 is TGTGCCAGTAGTAGGGGGACAGGGGGCGCCGGGCAGTACTTC.

This clone has only a few counts. The chain employs TRBV10-3 and TRBJ2-7; D possibly corresponds to TRBD2 (6 bases). The CDR3 is 11 amino acids. Germline CDR1 is ENHRY and CDR2 is SYGVKD. Trimming took off 8 bases at V and 4 bases at J, with 9 bases between the two ends. The CDR3 nucleotides read TGTGCCATCTCCAGCGGGTACGAGCAGTACTTC. This encodes CAISSGYEQYF.

The chain carries TRBV9 and TRBJ1-1, with D perhaps TRBD1 (6 bases). The CDR3 has 12 amino acids. V was pared by 2 bases and J by 11 bases, with 13 bases between. CDR1 SGDLS and CDR2 YYNGEE come from the germline V gene. The CDR3 coding sequence is TGTGCCAGCAGCGTTTCGGGGGGGCACGCTTTCTTT. It codes for CASSVSGGHAFF.

The rearrangement links TRBV29-1 to TRBJ2-7, with no clear D. Trimming cost V 6 bases and J 0 bases, with 15 bases left between them. Germline V CDR1 and CDR2: SQVTM, ANQGSEA. The CDR3 runs to 14 residues. The CDR3 here is CSVVNHGNSYEQYF. The CDR3 DNA reads TGCAGCGTGGTCAATCATGGCAACTCCTACGAGCAGTACTTC.

The V call is TRBV6-4, the J call TRBJ2-5; the D gene is possibly TRBD2 (6 bases). CDR1 MRHNA and CDR2 SNTAGT come from the germline V gene. The V end lost 6 bases, the J end lost 5 bases, and 19 bases lay between the germline ends. The CDR3 covers 15 residues. The CDR3 DNA reads as TGTGCCAGCAGCGCCGGGTGGGGACTTGGTGAGACCCAGTACTTC. Translated: CASSAGWGLGETQYF.

This chain joins TRBV19 and TRBJ2-4; 10 bases match TRBD1. This CDR3 has 16 amino acids. V shed 8 bases, J shed 6 bases, and the junction held 13 bases outside the gene matches. Germline loops: CDR1 LNHDA, CDR2 SQIVND (reference sequence). The CDR3 nucleotides read TGTGCCAGTTCTCATCCCCGGGACAGGGGTAGAAACATTCAGTACTTC. Residues: CASSHPRDRGRNIQYF.

This sequence joins TRBV28 and TRBJ2-1; no clear D gene. V lost 3 bases and J 2 bases, leaving 8 bases between the germline ends. The CDR3 totals 14 residues. Germline V gene sequence: CDR1 MDHEN, CDR2 SYDVKM. This CDR3 reads CASSFSRTYNEQFF. Here the CDR3 DNA reads TGTGCCAGCAGTTTTAGCAGGACCTACAATGAGCAGTTCTTC. Full variable domain (outside the CDR3, taken from reference TRBV28 and TRBJ2-1): DVKVTQSSRYLVKRTGEKVFLECVQDMDHENMFWYRQDPGLGLRLIYFSYDVKMKEKGDIPEGYSVSREKKERFSLILESASTNQTSMYLCASSFSRTYNEQFFGPGTRLTVL.

The chain uses TRBV23-1 and TRBJ2-7, with D perhaps TRBD1 (6 bases). TRBV23-1 is marked as an open reading frame, function uncertain. The V end lost 2 bases, the J end lost 4 bases, and 18 bases lay between the germline ends. This CDR3 is built from 16 residues. In DNA, the CDR3 is TGCGCCAGCAGTCAACCACAGGGTCCCCCGCCTTACGAGCAGTACTTC. Encoded protein: CASSQPQGPPPYEQYF.

This chain links TRBV7-2 with TRBJ2-7; TRBD2 aligns across 7 bases. The CDR3 spans 15 residues. The junction had 8 bases not matched to a gene; V was cut back by 2 bases and J by 4 bases. Germline V CDR1 and CDR2: SGHTA, FQGNSA. The CDR3 region is CASSLNAGELYEQYF. The CDR3 nucleotides read TGTGCCAGCAGCTTAAATGCGGGAGAGTTGTACGAGCAGTACTTC.

This sequence joins TRBV6-1 and TRBJ1-2; D is possibly TRBD1 (5 bases). The CDR3 runs to 14 residues. V was clipped by 11 bases and J by 2 bases, with 18 bases between them. Germline values: CDR1 MNHNS, CDR2 SASEGT. CDR3 loop: CAGGGVVGNYGYTF. The CDR3 DNA follows: TGTGCCGGCGGGGGTGTGGTAGGGAACTATGGCTACACCTTC.

V gene TRBV7-3 combines with J gene TRBJ2-1, with 8 bases matching TRBD2. The CDR3 has 15 amino acids. The V segment lost 3 bases and the J segment 4 bases; nucleotides outside the gene matches: 5. Germline V CDR1 and CDR2: SGHTA, FQGTGA. CDR3 nucleotide sequence: TGTGCCAGCAGCTTTAGCGGGACCCAATACAATGAGCAGTTCTTC. This encodes CASSFSGTQYNEQFF.

The chain has TRBV6-6 and TRBJ2-7, with a possible D match to TRBD1 (5 bases). Germline V gene lookup returns CDR1 MNHNY and CDR2 SVGAGI (reference sequence). V was pared by 2 bases and J by 4 bases, with 6 bases between. The CDR3 runs to 12 residues. The CDR3 DNA reads as TGTGCCAGCAGTTACCAGGGATACGAGCAGTACTTC. Residues: CASSYQGYEQYF.

This clone was seen a single time. The chain uses TRBV5-1 and TRBJ1-5, with a tentative D call TRBD1 (5 bases). Trimming removed 0 bases at V and 5 bases at J, with 12 bases between. Looked up from germline, CDR1 is SGHRS and CDR2 is YFSETQ. CDR3 size: 15 residues. The CDR3 coding sequence is TGCGCCAGCAGCTTGGAAGGCAGGGTTCATCAGCCCCAGCATTTT. This translates into CASSLEGRVHQPQHF.

The chain couples TRBV6-5 to TRBJ1-2, with D possibly TRBD1 on 6 matching bases. The germline V gene encodes CDR1 MNHEY and CDR2 SVGAGI. V was clipped by 8 bases and J by 2 bases, with 12 bases between them. The CDR3 extends over 13 amino acids. The CDR3 DNA reads TGTGCCAGCGGCCAGGGGATAAACTATGGCTACACCTTC. Its protein is CASGQGINYGYTF.

This clone has only one observation. At one boundary the junction diverges from the germline segment, which might be a read error. This chain uses TRBV6-5 with TRBJ2-7; D possibly corresponds to TRBD1 (6 bases). The CDR3 totals 13 residues. CDR1 MNHEY and CDR2 SVGAGI come from the germline V gene. Here the CDR3 reads CTTGNTLTQEQYF. CDR3 bases: TGCACCACAGGGAACACCCTCACCCAAGAGCAGTACTTC.

This clone was observed a handful of times. The V call is TRBV19, the J call TRBJ2-5; weak D call: TRBD2 (5 bases). V was clipped by 9 bases and J by 5 bases, with 13 bases between them. Germline lookup yields CDR1 LNHDA and CDR2 SQIVND (reference sequence). The CDR3 has 12 residues. CDR3 amino acids: CASNGGGETQYF. The DNA of the CDR3 is TGTGCCAGCAACGGAGGCGGGGAGACCCAGTACTTC.

CDR3 DNA sequence: TGTGCCAGTGGGCGACAACTTATGAGCGAGCAGTACTTC. It encodes CASGRQLMSEQYF. This chain connects TRBV9 to TRBJ2-7; D not certain. This CDR3 contains 13 residues. Germline V gene lookup returns CDR1 SGDLS and CDR2 YYNGEE. V was clipped by 8 bases and J by 6 bases, with 18 bases between them.